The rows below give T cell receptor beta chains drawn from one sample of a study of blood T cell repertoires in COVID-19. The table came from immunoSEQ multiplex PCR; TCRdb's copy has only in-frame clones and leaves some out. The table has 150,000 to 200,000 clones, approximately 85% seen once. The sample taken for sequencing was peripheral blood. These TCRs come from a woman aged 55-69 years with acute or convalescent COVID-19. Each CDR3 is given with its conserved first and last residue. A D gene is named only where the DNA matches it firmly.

CDR3aa: CASSLGQGPNQPQHF; j_gene: TRBJ1-5; d_gene: TRBD1; v_gene: TRBV14
CDR3aa: CASSLRTGRGYNEQFF; j_gene: TRBJ2-1; d_gene: TRBD1; v_gene: TRBV27
CDR3aa: CASSVDRVIAGNTIYF; j_gene: TRBJ1-3; d_gene: TRBD1; v_gene: TRBV9
CDR3aa: CASSFGLASDEQFF; j_gene: TRBJ2-1; d_gene: TRBD2; v_gene: TRBV5-1
CDR3aa: CASSSGTSQTSYTF; j_gene: TRBJ1-2; d_gene: NA; v_gene: TRBV5-1
CDR3aa: CASSLGRGLPEAFF; j_gene: TRBJ1-1; d_gene: TRBD1; v_gene: TRBV5-4
CDR3aa: CASSFQGSNQPQHF; j_gene: TRBJ1-5; d_gene: NA; v_gene: TRBV27
CDR3aa: CASSLRTGRQPQHF; j_gene: TRBJ1-5; d_gene: TRBD1; v_gene: TRBV28
CDR3aa: CASSLGTILSQFF; j_gene: TRBJ2-1; d_gene: NA; v_gene: TRBV7-9
CDR3aa: CASSQDPRTSGNEQFF; j_gene: TRBJ2-1; d_gene: TRBD2; v_gene: TRBV3-1/TRBV3-2
CDR3aa: CAWSLGQMGNTIYF; j_gene: TRBJ1-3; d_gene: NA; v_gene: TRBV30
CDR3aa: CASSAGGSTDTQYF; j_gene: TRBJ2-3; d_gene: TRBD2; v_gene: TRBV11-1
CDR3aa: CASTWDRLNTEAFF; j_gene: TRBJ1-1; d_gene: TRBD1; v_gene: TRBV19
CDR3aa: CASSPNVRLAGLGEQYF; j_gene: TRBJ2-7; d_gene: TRBD2; v_gene: TRBV18
CDR3aa: CPGFRRNTEAFF; j_gene: TRBJ1-1; d_gene: NA; v_gene: TRBV25-1
CDR3aa: CASTATGVRETQYF; j_gene: TRBJ2-5; d_gene: TRBD1; v_gene: TRBV3-1/TRBV3-2
CDR3aa: CASSFVRQPQHF; j_gene: TRBJ1-5; d_gene: NA; v_gene: TRBV19
CDR3aa: CASSEGLAGVADTQYF; j_gene: TRBJ2-3; d_gene: TRBD2; v_gene: TRBV5-4
CDR3aa: CASSIPSGVYNEQFF; j_gene: TRBJ2-1; d_gene: TRBD2; v_gene: TRBV7-9
CDR3aa: CASSLDRDSLGYTF; j_gene: TRBJ1-2; d_gene: NA; v_gene: TRBV5-1
CDR3aa: CASSQRGGDNEQFF; j_gene: TRBJ2-1; d_gene: NA; v_gene: TRBV3-1/TRBV3-2
CDR3aa: CASGGAGVNNEQFF; j_gene: TRBJ2-1; d_gene: NA; v_gene: TRBV4-2
CDR3aa: CASSLGGTGGYNQPQHF; j_gene: TRBJ1-5; d_gene: TRBD1; v_gene: TRBV7-2
CDR3aa: CASSKNRRNTEAFF; j_gene: TRBJ1-1; d_gene: NA; v_gene: TRBV28
CDR3aa: CASISGRGGEKLFF; j_gene: TRBJ1-4; d_gene: NA; v_gene: TRBV19
CDR3aa: CASSYGGGGGTEAFF; j_gene: TRBJ1-1; d_gene: NA; v_gene: TRBV6-6
CDR3aa: CATQYLAGAGEQFF; j_gene: TRBJ2-1; d_gene: TRBD2; v_gene: TRBV28
CDR3aa: CAWRTRGARDGYTF; j_gene: TRBJ1-2; d_gene: NA; v_gene: TRBV30
CDR3aa: CAWSPLAGGSTGELFF; j_gene: TRBJ2-2; d_gene: TRBD2; v_gene: TRBV30
CDR3aa: CASSLSHRGGTEAFF; j_gene: TRBJ1-1; d_gene: TRBD1; v_gene: TRBV11-2
CDR3aa: CASSYSNRNQPQHF; j_gene: TRBJ1-5; d_gene: NA; v_gene: TRBV6-2/TRBV6-3
CDR3aa: CASSRTEPLPNQPQHF; j_gene: TRBJ1-5; d_gene: NA; v_gene: TRBV19
CDR3aa: CASSEVSSGNNEQFF; j_gene: TRBJ2-1; d_gene: TRBD2; v_gene: TRBV6-1
CDR3aa: CASSPEVLAGTNF; j_gene: TRBJ2-3; d_gene: TRBD2; v_gene: TRBV11-2
CDR3aa: CATSDIGLSTDTQYF; j_gene: TRBJ2-3; d_gene: NA; v_gene: TRBV24-1
CDR3aa: CASSRTGDVETQYF; j_gene: TRBJ2-5; d_gene: TRBD1; v_gene: TRBV5-5
CDR3aa: CASSLGGAGNTIYF; j_gene: TRBJ1-3; d_gene: NA; v_gene: TRBV5-4